The 9 T cell receptor beta chains below come from one sample, sequenced in a study of blood T cells in healthy people across ages. A second PCR of about 7 to 11 cycles used a sample-barcoded 5' primer and a J-beta primer mix. In TCRdb, the 5' RACE reads were re-called with MiXCR into one record per CDR3 protein. The sample has over 500,000 distinct CDR3 sequences, about 25% seen once; the top ten hold 3.6%. The same sample was also used in a study of T cells of mothers and their children.

The source material was blood. The receptors originated from a boy aged 2 to 9 in good health.

The sample holds many counts of this clonotype. The rearrangement joins TRBV28 to TRBJ1-1, with 7 bases aligning to TRBD1. The germline V gene encodes CDR1 MDHEN and CDR2 SYDVKM. The V segment lost 7 bases and the J segment 4 bases; nucleotides outside the gene matches: 3. The CDR3 sequence is 12 residues long. The CDR3, as DNA: TGTGCCAGCATGTACAGGGGCACTGAAGCTTTCTTT. Translating it yields CASMYRGTEAFF.

This clonotype turned up a few times. The genes are TRBV18 and TRBJ1-1; D is uncertain. Germline V CDR1 and CDR2: KGHSH, LQKENI. Trimming shortened V by 2 bases and J by 11 bases, and 12 bases separated the two germline ends. The CDR3 runs to 12 residues. The DNA for the CDR3 is TGTGCCAGCTCACCAACCTCACGGGAGGCTTTCTTT. Translating gives CASSPTSREAFF.

This clonotype was recorded once. V gene TRBV18 combines with J gene TRBJ1-2; TRBD1 matches 9 bases. The J segment lost 4 bases and the V segment lost 4 bases, leaving 13 bases of the junction unmatched. The CDR3 sequence is 17 residues long. Germline values: CDR1 KGHSH, CDR2 LQKENI. For the CDR3, the DNA is TGTGCCAGCTCACTGAGCCCGGGACAGGGCTCCGTCTATGGCTACACCTTC. As protein: CASSLSPGQGSVYGYTF.

This clonotype appeared many times. V usage is TRBV27 and J usage is TRBJ2-4; D gene uncertain. Germline CDR1 reads MNHEY; CDR2 reads SMNVEV (reference sequence). Trimming shortened V by 6 bases and J by 8 bases, and 11 bases separated the two germline ends. The CDR3 length is 12 residues. DNA for the CDR3: TGTGCCAGCAGCCCCCCCGGGTACATTCAGTACTTC. Its translation: CASSPPGYIQYF.

The chain has TRBV5-1 and TRBJ2-5; D not resolved. The J call may be in error: the DNA end matches TRBJ2-7 better. Germline CDR1 and CDR2: SGHRS and YFSETQ. This CDR3 comprises 16 residues. Written as DNA, the CDR3 is TGCGCCAGCTGCCCAGAGTCCCTTCCGTCCAGATACGAGCAGTACTTC. It specifies CASCPESLPSRYEQYF.

This clonotype was seen only a few times. The chain couples TRBV2 to TRBJ1-1; D not certain. The CDR3 runs 12 residues. V lost 6 bases and J lost 0, with 5 bases in between. Looked up from germline, CDR1 is SNHLY and CDR2 is FYNNEI. The CDR3 here is CASRYMNTEAFF. The CDR3 nucleotides are TGTGCCAGCAGATACATGAACACTGAAGCTTTCTTT.

This clonotype was detected only a few times. The V call is TRBV11-2, the J call TRBJ1-4; D gene unclear. V was cut by 5 bases and J by 0 bases, with 10 bases left in between. Germline-derived CDR1 and CDR2 are SGHAT and FQNNGV. The CDR3 is 15 amino acids. The CDR3 DNA is TGTGCCAGCAGCGATACACATGCAACTAATGAAAAACTGTTTTTT. Protein sequence: CASSDTHATNEKLFF.

The V call is TRBV6-6, the J call TRBJ1-3; 7 bases are a match to TRBD1. Germline V gene sequence: CDR1 MNHNY, CDR2 SVGAGI (reference sequence). This CDR3 has 15 amino acids. Trimming at V came to 2 bases and at J to 3 bases, leaving 4 bases not matched to a gene. CDR3 loop: CASSYKQGFGNTIYF. The CDR3 bases are TGTGCCAGCAGTTACAAACAGGGGTTTGGAAACACCATATATTTT.

This clonotype occurred many times. Here the CDR3 DNA reads TGTGCCAGCAGCTTATTAGGCAGGGGGAATGAAAAACTGTTTTTT. The encoded protein is CASSLLGRGNEKLFF. The genes are TRBV7-8 and TRBJ1-4; 7 nucleotides line up with TRBD1. This CDR3 region has 15 residues. Germline trimming cut 2 bases from V and 5 bases from J; bases unmatched to any gene: 5. CDR1 is SGHVS and CDR2 is FQNEAQ in the germline V gene.